The clone carrying this TCR beta chain has just one count. The study drew all its donors from Caucasian adults living in Nashville, Tennessee. This entry comes from a study of shared clonotypes between healthy human individuals. In replicate PCRs of sorted subsets, 150 to 200 ng DNA, approximately 32,000 T cell genomes, was used. Original processing methods: Filtering differed, since immunoSEQ gave only junction sequences and no quality scores. Profiled with immunoSEQ multiplex PCR; TCRdb holds only in-frame clones, not every one. For V, J and clone size, that table is used; D and trimming come from the DNA. The sample contains 1,400,000 or so clones, around 98.5% of which appear only once. The sample comprised naive CD4+ T cells sorted from blood. Subset of the sample: CD45RA+ positively selected. The sequence was obtained from a young man in good health.

The CDR3 DNA reads TGTGCCAGCAGTGGGACGGGACTAGAAAGCAATGAGCAGTTCTTC. This codes for CASSGTGLESNEQFF. The J gene is TRBJ2-1, the V gene TRBV2, with 8 bases fitting TRBD2. CDR3 length: 15 residues. Germline CDR1 is SNHLY and CDR2 is FYNNEI. V shed 4 bases, J shed 6 bases, and the junction held 8 bases outside the gene matches.